A selection of T cell receptor beta chains follows, all from one sample in a study of cytomegalovirus exposure and HLA in healthy donors. Libraries were prepared by immunoSEQ multiplex PCR; TCRdb keeps only in-frame clonotypes and omits some of them. The sample shows around 120,000 clones, about 80% of them seen only once. The sequencing sample was made of PBMCs. Receptor source: a woman between 40 and 55 years old in good health and CMV-seronegative. Both conserved end residues are part of each CDR3.

CDR3 length | J gene | V gene | CDR3 protein
14 | - | TRBV19 | CASSSWDRGDEQYF
11 | TRBJ1-2 | TRBV20-1 | CSAGTGDGYTF
15 | TRBJ1-5 | TRBV28 | CASSLATSGNQPQHF
15 | - | TRBV14 | CASSQTGTLTYEQYF
14 | TRBJ1-2 | TRBV6-6 | CASSLTQGLSFYTF
15 | TRBJ1-1 | TRBV7-9 | CASSPRQGWDTEAFF
14 | TRBJ1-5 | TRBV30 | CAWSTSGGGQPQHF
15 | TRBJ2-3 | TRBV10-3 | CAINSQAGGADTQYF
16 | TRBJ2-7 | TRBV21-1 | CASSPRGAGDTYEQYF
14 | TRBJ2-7 | TRBV28 | CASVGQGHSYEQYF
13 | TRBJ1-1 | TRBV19 | CASSRDREVEAFF
16 | TRBJ2-2 | TRBV11-2 | CASSLFVVLNTGELFF
14 | TRBJ2-1 | TRBV6-5 | CASSYTSSYNEQFF
16 | TRBJ1-3 | TRBV5-1 | CASSSGLKSSGNTIYF
15 | TRBJ1-4 | TRBV9 | CASSTRQGPNEKLFF
14 | TRBJ2-3 | TRBV5-6 | CASSSRGGTDTQYF
19 | TRBJ2-5 | TRBV5-4 | CASSTDPGLAWEGWETQYF
16 | - | TRBV4-2 | CASSQERQAISYEQYF
16 | TRBJ1-5 | TRBV21-1 | CASPPGQEDSNQPQHF
13 | TRBJ2-1 | TRBV7-2 | CASSPSSYNEQFF
13 | TRBJ1-4 | TRBV28 | CASGRVTNEKLFF
14 | TRBJ1-2 | TRBV28 | CASSDRGRNYGYTF
13 | TRBJ1-6 | TRBV28 | CASRGGDNSPLHF
14 | TRBJ2-3 | TRBV28 | CASSFRGATDTQYF
15 | TRBJ2-5 | TRBV11-2 | CASSSRLAGVETQYF
18 | TRBJ2-5 | TRBV5-4 | CASSFGPGRGVDQETQYF
17 | TRBJ2-1 | TRBV15 | CATSRGDRAVGDNEQFF
14 | TRBJ2-5 | TRBV5-4 | CASSLDRLQETQYF
15 | TRBJ1-2 | TRBV30 | CAWSFGGGALYGYTF
14 | TRBJ1-1 | TRBV6-5 | CASKIDRENTEAFF
16 | TRBJ1-2 | TRBV9 | CASSDLGQPTNYGYTF
16 | TRBJ1-1 | TRBV19 | CASSVHSRTLNTEAFF
17 | TRBJ1-6 | TRBV7-2 | CASSLERYSSYNSPLHF
16 | TRBJ1-6 | TRBV5-4 | CASSFGGVTYNSPLHF
16 | TRBJ2-7 | TRBV28 | CASSPGGSFSSYEQYF
11 | TRBJ1-1 | TRBV12-5 | CASALNTEAFF
13 | TRBJ1-1 | TRBV6-1 | CASKDREDLEAFF
11 | TRBJ2-1 | TRBV6-1 | CASRAPNEQFF
15 | TRBJ1-5 | TRBV4-3 | CASSQVRQRSQPQHF
16 | TRBJ2-2 | TRBV7-7 | CASSLTLDREAGELFF